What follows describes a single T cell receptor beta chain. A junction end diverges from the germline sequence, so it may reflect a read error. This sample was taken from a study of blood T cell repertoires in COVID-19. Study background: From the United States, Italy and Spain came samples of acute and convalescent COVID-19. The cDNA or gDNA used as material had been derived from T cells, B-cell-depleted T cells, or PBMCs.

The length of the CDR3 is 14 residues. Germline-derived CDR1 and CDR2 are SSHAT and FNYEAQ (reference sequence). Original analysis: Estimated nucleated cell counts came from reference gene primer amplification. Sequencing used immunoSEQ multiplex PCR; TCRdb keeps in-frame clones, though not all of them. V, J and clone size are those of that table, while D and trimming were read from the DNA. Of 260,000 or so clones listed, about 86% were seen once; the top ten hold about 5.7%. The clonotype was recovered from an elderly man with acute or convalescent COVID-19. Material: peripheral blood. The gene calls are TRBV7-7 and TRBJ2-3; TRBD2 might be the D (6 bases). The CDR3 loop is CASSPRGNGDTQYF. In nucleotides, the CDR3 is TGTGCTAGCAGCCCCCGCGGGAACGGGGATACGCAGTATTTT.